This T cell receptor (beta chain) is drawn from a study of kidney transplant recipient with SARS-CoV-2 infection. TCRdb re-called the reads with MiXCR, one entry per CDR3 protein. The sample includes fewer than 250,000 distinct CDR3 sequences, 29% of them seen just once. Germline loops: CDR1 SGHTA, CDR2 FQGNSA. V shed 2 bases and J shed 8 bases, with 22 bases lying between them. This CDR3 has 17 residues. A few counts support this clonotype. The receptor was isolated from a male patient aged 30 to 39 who had COVID-19 and was a kidney transplant recipient. Some of the T cells may derive from the graft donor. The sample consisted of a blood sample, taken at baseline and on roughly day 120 from a kidney transplant recipient. This chain links TRBV7-2 with TRBJ2-1; a weak D match, TRBD2 (6 bases). The CDR3 DNA follows: TGTGCCAGCAGCTTATCCGGACGGGACTGGGGGAGCGATGAGCAGTTCTTC. This sequence encodes CASSLSGRDWGSDEQFF.